This TCR beta chain was recorded in a study of cytomegalovirus exposure and HLA in healthy donors. CDR3 length: 13 residues. Germline CDR1 reads SGHTA; CDR2 reads FQGNSA. V dropped 5 bases and J dropped 4 bases, with 11 bases sitting between them. With respect to this clone: The antigen remains unidentified.

The PCR had 60 Vbeta and 13 Jbeta primers. The method was immunoSEQ multiplex PCR; TCRdb's version includes in-frame clones alone and lacks a portion of them. The data contain approximately 150,000 clones, approximately 71% of them singletons. Whole-study results and caveats: Among immune exposure information, only CMV serostatus was available. Several top significant clusters appeared, in a later analysis, to be linked to common viral pathogens. Rarity characterized most TCR sequences, yet some public TCRs appeared in many donors.

The chain has TRBV7-2 and TRBJ2-5, with D possibly TRBD1 on 6 matching bases. The sequence was obtained from a man aged 40-49 years in good health and CMV-seronegative. Sequenced: PBMCs. The chain's CDR3 is CASSPGVRETQYF. In DNA form, the CDR3 reads TGTGCCAGCAGCCCAGGGGTAAGAGAGACCCAGTACTTC.